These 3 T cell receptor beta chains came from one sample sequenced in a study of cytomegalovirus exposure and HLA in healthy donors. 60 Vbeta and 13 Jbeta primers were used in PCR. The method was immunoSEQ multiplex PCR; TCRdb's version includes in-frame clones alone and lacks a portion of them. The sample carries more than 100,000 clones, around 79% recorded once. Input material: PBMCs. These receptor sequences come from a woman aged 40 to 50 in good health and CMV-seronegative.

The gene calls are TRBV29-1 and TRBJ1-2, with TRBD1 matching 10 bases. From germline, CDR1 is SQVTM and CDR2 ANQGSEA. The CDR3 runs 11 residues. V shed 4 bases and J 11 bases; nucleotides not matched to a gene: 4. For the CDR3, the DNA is TGCAGCGTTGTCGGACAGGGGGTTTACACCTTC. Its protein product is CSVVGQGVYTF.

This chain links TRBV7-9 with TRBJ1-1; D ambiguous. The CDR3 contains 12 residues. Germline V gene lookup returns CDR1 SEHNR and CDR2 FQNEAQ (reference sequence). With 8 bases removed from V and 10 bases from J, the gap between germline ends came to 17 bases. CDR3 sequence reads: CASQREVSGAFF. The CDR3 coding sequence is TGTGCCAGCCAGCGGGAAGTTTCGGGAGCTTTCTTT.

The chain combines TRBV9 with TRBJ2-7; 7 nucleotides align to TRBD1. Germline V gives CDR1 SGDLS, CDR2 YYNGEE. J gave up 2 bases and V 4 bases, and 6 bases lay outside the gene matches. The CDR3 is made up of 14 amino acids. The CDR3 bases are TGTGCCAGCAGCTCCCCGGACAGGCCCTACGAGCAGTACTTC. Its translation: CASSSPDRPYEQYF.